This T cell receptor (beta chain) was captured in a study of cytomegalovirus exposure and HLA in healthy donors. Study overall: About 83 million unique TCRs from HLA-typed donors made up an early data release.

Despite likely unrecorded immune exposures, the donors were nominally healthy at the time of sampling. Study-wide results and caveats: Later analysis revealed greater clonal expansion in HLA-associated TCR beta chains than in equally common others. Of the V segments, some could not be distinguished, including TRBV6-2 and TRBV6-3, and were excluded.

Vbeta (60) and Jbeta (13) primers were used in the PCR. Some clones are missing from TCRdb's copy, which holds only in-frame ones; the method was immunoSEQ multiplex PCR. The profile shows approximately 110,000 clones, under 85% of them singletons. The CDR3 has 16 residues. J was trimmed by 3 bases and V by 4 bases; bases with no gene match: 9. In germline, CDR1 is SGHRS, CDR2 YFSETQ. Of note for this clone: What it binds is unknown.

The clonotype was recovered from a woman aged 45 to 65 in good health and CMV-seropositive. Material for sequencing was PBMCs. The gene calls are TRBV5-1 and TRBJ2-3; TRBD2 aligns across 9 bases. For the CDR3, the DNA is TGCGCCAGCAGCACCCCTACAGCGGGGGGAACAGATACGCAGTATTTT. This sequence encodes CASSTPTAGGTDTQYF.